These T cell receptor beta chains were read from a single sample in a study of cytomegalovirus exposure and HLA in healthy donors. Assay used: immunoSEQ multiplex PCR; TCRdb lists only in-frame clones, some missing. The sample lists 90,000 to 120,000 clones, roughly 82% occurring once. Sequenced input: PBMCs. The receptors originated from a male donor in good health and CMV-seronegative. Each CDR3 is given with its conserved first and last residue. A D gene is named only where the DNA matches it firmly. The size of a clone is reported for some rows only, either as once, few or many, or as a class for expanded clones.

few	NA	TRBV2	TRBJ1-2	CASRGSSAGRFREPNYGYTF	TGTGCCAGCAGAGGGTCGTCGGCGGGGCGGTTTAGGGAACCTAACTATGGCTACACCTTC
NA	TRBD2	TRBV5-5	TRBJ2-7	CASIPGLAGMYEQYF	TGTGCCAGCATCCCGGGACTAGCGGGAATGTACGAGCAGTACTTC
NA	TRBD2	TRBV5-1	TRBJ2-1	CASSLGTSGVNNEQFF	TGCGCCAGCAGCTTGGGGACTAGCGGGGTGAACAATGAGCAGTTCTTC
NA	NA	TRBV10-3	TRBJ2-3	CAIRGDWTDTQYF	TGTGCCATCAGGGGGGACTGGACAGATACGCAGTATTTT
NA	NA	TRBV9	TRBJ1-1	CASSAERLNTEAFF	TGTGCCAGCAGCGCTGAGAGATTGAACACTGAAGCTTTCTTT
few	TRBD2	TRBV14	TRBJ2-5	CASSQEGQLAGGPRQTQYF	TGTGCCAGCAGCCAAGAGGGGCAACTAGCGGGAGGGCCCAGACAGACCCAGTACTTC
few	NA	TRBV18	TRBJ2-2	CASSSYGRGTGELFF	TGTGCCAGCTCATCTTACGGGAGAGGCACCGGGGAGCTGTTTTTT
NA	TRBD1	TRBV28	TRBJ2-3	CASTKPGPTGLVTDTQYF	TGTGCCAGCACCAAACCGGGCCCGACAGGGCTCGTCACAGATACGCAGTATTTT
NA	TRBD1	TRBV6-5	TRBJ1-2	CASSQGQGLYGYTF	TGTGCCAGCAGTCAAGGACAGGGGCTCTATGGCTACACCTTC
NA	TRBD2	TRBV7-2	TRBJ2-6	CASSLAGTSGVGGYSGANVLTF	TGTGCCAGCAGCTTAGCCGGGACTAGCGGGGTAGGGGGGTACTCTGGGGCCAACGTCCTGACTTTC
NA	TRBD1	TRBV5-6	TRBJ2-7	CASSTTGNYEQYF	TGTGCCAGCAGCACGACAGGGAACTACGAGCAGTACTTC
NA	TRBD2	TRBV6-1	TRBJ2-1	CASSEGAGEYNEQFF	TGTGCCAGCAGTGAGGGTGCGGGAGAGTACAATGAGCAGTTCTTC
NA	TRBD1	TRBV27	TRBJ1-5	CASSPFYRGQGQPQHF	TGTGCCAGCAGCCCGTTTTACAGGGGGCAGGGGCAGCCCCAGCATTTT
NA	TRBD2	TRBV6-6	TRBJ2-1	CASRLGLAGGDNEQFF	TGTGCCAGCAGGCTCGGACTAGCGGGAGGCGACAATGAGCAGTTCTTC
NA	NA	TRBV10-1	TRBJ1-1	CASSEVAGAMDTEAFF	TGCGCCAGCAGTGAGGTGGCGGGGGCTATGGACACTGAAGCTTTCTTT
NA	TRBD2	TRBV6-5	TRBJ2-7	CASSPRLAGDLQQYF	TGTGCCAGCAGCCCTAGACTAGCGGGAGATTTACAGCAGTACTTC
NA	NA	TRBV19	TRBJ1-2	CASSIVAGNYGYTF	TGTGCCAGTAGTATAGTGGCAGGGAACTATGGCTACACCTTC
few	TRBD2	TRBV28	TRBJ2-3	CASSPILGLAGNTDTQYF	TGTGCCAGCAGTCCTATCCTGGGACTAGCGGGGAACACAGATACGCAGTATTTT
NA	TRBD1	TRBV5-4	TRBJ1-2	CASTLDRGKGYTF	TGTGCCAGCACCCTAGACAGGGGGAAAGGCTACACCTTC
NA	NA	TRBV28	TRBJ1-1	CASSIPGGTLAEAFF	TGTGCCAGCAGTATCCCCGGAGGGACGTTAGCGGAAGCTTTCTTT
NA	NA	TRBV30	TRBJ2-7	CAWSVGQGTYEQYF	TGTGCCTGGAGTGTAGGGCAGGGAACCTACGAGCAGTACTTC
NA	NA	TRBV6-5	TRBJ2-7	CASSYSSWSPTYEQYF	TGTGCCAGCAGTTACTCGTCCTGGTCCCCTACCTACGAGCAGTACTTC
NA	NA	TRBV11-2	TRBJ2-1	CASSPLARNEQFF	TGTGCCAGCAGCCCCCTTGCCAGGAATGAGCAGTTCTTC
NA	TRBD1	TRBV5-4	TRBJ2-7	CASSPRLGQGGGSYEQYF	TGTGCCAGCAGCCCTCGTCTGGGACAGGGGGGGGGCTCCTACGAGCAGTACTTC
NA	TRBD2	TRBV27	TRBJ2-5	CASSLAGGLETQYF	TGTGCCAGCAGTCTGGCGGGAGGGTTAGAGACCCAGTACTTC
few	TRBD2	TRBV25-1	TRBJ2-7	CASRDSGRALEQYF	TGTGCCAGCAGAGATAGCGGGAGGGCCCTCGAGCAGTACTTC
NA	TRBD1	TRBV27	TRBJ2-7	CASSNRGAGYEQYF	TGTGCCAGCAGTAACAGGGGGGCCGGCTACGAGCAGTACTTC
once	NA	TRBV13	TRBJ2-7	CASSFAPTGGSYEQYF	TGTGCCAGCAGCTTCGCCCCAACCGGCGGTTCCTACGAGCAGTACTTC